Presented here are 30 T cell receptor beta chains from one specimen sequenced in a study of CD8 T cells in Susac syndrome. RNA was extracted with the RNeasy kit, and a quantity of roughly 0.45 to 1 ug was reverse transcribed using random hexamers. MiXCR was run by TCRdb on the immunoSEQ multiplex PCR reads, yielding one entry per CDR3 protein. The data show about 84,000 distinct CDR3 sequences, roughly 96% seen once. The sequenced sample was CD8+ T cells from PBMCs. The receptors derive from a human donor with Susac syndrome.

The chain has TRBV6-5 and TRBJ1-5; D ambiguous. Germline V CDR1 and CDR2: MNHEY, SVGAGI. CDR3 length: 13 amino acids. V was shortened by 6 bases and J by 3 bases, with 9 bases between the two germline ends. CDR3 loop: CASRGYDNQPQHF. CDR3 bases: TGTGCCAGCAGGGGGTATGACAATCAGCCCCAGCATTTT.

The chain has TRBV6-4 and TRBJ2-2; D is possibly TRBD2 (5 bases). The germline V gene encodes CDR1 MRHNA and CDR2 SNTAGT. The CDR3 has 13 residues. The V and J ends lost 2 bases and 4 bases respectively, with 5 bases between them. CDR3 in amino acids: CASSDTSTGELFF. CDR3 bases: TGTGCCAGCAGTGACACTAGCACCGGGGAGCTGTTTTTT.

The V gene is TRBV14, the J gene TRBJ2-1, with 10 bases aligning to TRBD1. Germline values: CDR1 SGHDN, CDR2 FVKESK. V lost 0 bases and J lost 9; bases outside the gene matches: 5. The CDR3 covers 15 residues. CDR3 DNA sequence: TGTGCCAGCAGCCAAGAGTTTGGGACAGGGGTTGAGCAGTTCTTC. Its protein product is CASSQEFGTGVEQFF. The variable domain in full, with the rest retrieved from reference TRBV14 and TRBJ2-1, is EAGVTQFPSHSVIEKGQTVTLRCDPISGHDNLYWYRRVMGKEIKFLLHFVKESKQDESGMPNNRFLAERTGGTYSTLKVQPAELEDSGVYFCASSQEFGTGVEQFFGPGTRLTVL.

V gene TRBV28 combines with J gene TRBJ2-5; TRBD1 is a possible D gene (6 bases). Trimming pared 5 bases from V and 1 base from J, leaving 17 bases between. The CDR3 has 16 amino acids. Germline lookup yields CDR1 MDHEN and CDR2 SYDVKM. The CDR3 DNA follows: TGTGCCAGCAGTAACGTGGGGGCGCCCCGCCAAGAGACCCAGTACTTC. Protein product: CASSNVGAPRQETQYF.

The V and J genes are TRBV2 and TRBJ2-7; D not resolved. Germline V gene lookup returns CDR1 SNHLY and CDR2 FYNNEI. This CDR3 has 10 amino acids. Trimming left V 5 bases short and J 8 bases short, with 7 bases between. For the CDR3, the DNA is TGTGCCAGCAGTTACGAGAAGCAGTACGTC. Its protein product is CASSYEKQYV.

The rearrangement uses TRBV28 and TRBJ2-6; D is ambiguous. V was trimmed by 7 bases and J by 2 bases, leaving 18 bases between them. CDR1 and CDR2 (germline): MDHEN, SYDVKM. This CDR3 is 17 amino acids long. CDR3 loop: CASTQPRASAGANVLTF. The CDR3 DNA sequence: TGTGCCAGCACCCAGCCCCGAGCGAGCGCTGGGGCCAACGTCCTGACTTTC.

The chain carries TRBV20-1 and TRBJ2-2, with TRBD1 matching 9 bases. The length of the CDR3 is 14 residues. The ends lost 6 bases at V and 3 bases at J; junction bases unmatched: 5. The germline V gene encodes CDR1 DFQATT and CDR2 SNEGSKA (reference sequence). CDR3 sequence (DNA): TGCAGTGCCTGGGACAGGGAATACACCGGGGAGCTGTTTTTT. This translates into CSAWDREYTGELFF.

The rearrangement joins TRBV20-1 to TRBJ1-6; D not certain. In germline, CDR1 is DFQATT, CDR2 SNEGSKA (reference sequence). The CDR3 extends over 16 amino acids. Trimming shortened V by 0 bases and J by 0 bases, and 9 bases separated the two germline ends. The CDR3 is CSAREDPSSYNSPLHF. DNA of the CDR3: TGCAGTGCTAGAGAAGATCCCAGCTCCTATAATTCACCCCTCCACTTT.

The chain carries TRBV7-9 and TRBJ2-7; the match to TRBD2 covers 7 bases. Germline assignment: CDR1 SEHNR and CDR2 FQNEAQ (reference sequence). Trimming took 4 bases from V and 0 from J; bases not matched to a gene: 3. The CDR3 is made up of 14 amino acids. The CDR3 protein is CASSSWEGSYEQYF. CDR3 nucleotide sequence: TGTGCCAGCAGCTCGTGGGAGGGCTCCTACGAGCAGTACTTC.

This CDR3 reads CASSEARDGEQYV. The CDR3 nucleotides are TGTGCCAGCAGTGAAGCGAGGGACGGCGAGCAGTACGTC. The chain couples TRBV2 to TRBJ2-7; D tentatively reads TRBD1 or TRBD2 (5 bases each). Trimming left V 0 bases short and J 6 bases short, with 9 bases between. The length of the CDR3 is 13 residues. Germline V gene sequence: CDR1 SNHLY, CDR2 FYNNEI.

A single count supports this clonotype. The chain links TRBV29-1 to TRBJ2-2; D could derive from TRBD1 or TRBD2 (6 bases each). V was shortened by 1 base and J by 7 bases, with 13 bases between the two germline ends. Looked up from germline, CDR1 is SQVTM and CDR2 is ANQGSEA. The CDR3 spans 14 residues. The CDR3 spells CSVEGWGAGGELFF. For the CDR3, the DNA is TGCAGCGTTGAAGGTTGGGGGGCTGGCGGGGAGCTGTTTTTT.

The V and J genes are TRBV29-1 and TRBJ2-6; tentative D call: TRBD1 (6 bases). Trimming shortened V by 4 bases and J by 2 bases, and 18 bases separated the two germline ends. CDR3 length equals 17 residues. Germline loops: CDR1 SQVTM, CDR2 ANQGSEA. CDR3 sequence (DNA): TGCAGCGTTGCATACGGGCCCCCAGGGGCTGGGGCCAACGTCCTGACTTTC. This translates into CSVAYGPPGAGANVLTF.

The rearrangement uses TRBV20-1 and TRBJ2-1; weak D call: TRBD2 (6 bases). Germline assignment: CDR1 DFQATT and CDR2 SNEGSKA (reference sequence). V gave up 1 base and J gave up 2 bases, with 12 bases separating them. This CDR3 is 15 amino acids long. In DNA, the CDR3 is TGCAGTGCTAGAGGAGTAGCGGAGACCTACAATGAGCAGTTCTTC. Translated, it gives CSARGVAETYNEQFF.

V gene TRBV18 combines with J gene TRBJ1-4; unclear D gene. The germline CDR1 and CDR2 sequences are KGHSH and LQKENI. Trimming took 5 bases from V and 1 from J, leaving 11 bases between them. The CDR3 extends over 15 amino acids. The CDR3 bases are TGTGCCAGCTCAATGGAGGGCCAAACTAATGAAAAACTGTTTTTT. Its translation is CASSMEGQTNEKLFF.

This sequence joins TRBV9 and TRBJ2-1, with D possibly TRBD2 on 5 matching bases. The CDR3 is made up of 13 amino acids. V lost 3 bases to trimming and J lost 8 bases, with 12 bases between them. CDR1 is SGDLS, CDR2 YYNGEE, per germline. The CDR3 region has the DNA TGTGCCAGCAGCGCCTCCGGGGTCGATGAGCAGTTCTTC. Its protein product is CASSASGVDEQFF.

This clonotype was recorded only once. CDR3 in DNA: TGCAGTGCTAGAGATATGGGACAGCCAGATACGCAGTATTTT. Its protein product is CSARDMGQPDTQYF. The J gene is TRBJ2-3, the V gene TRBV20-1; 7 bases are shared with TRBD1. Trimming at V came to 0 bases and at J to 4 bases, leaving 4 bases not matched to a gene. The length of the CDR3 is 14 residues. Germline values: CDR1 DFQATT, CDR2 SNEGSKA (reference sequence).

This chain links TRBV30 with TRBJ1-1; no clear D. CDR1 is GTSNPN, CDR2 SVGIG, per germline (reference sequence). The ends were cut back, 3 bases at V and 1 base at J, with 9 bases in the middle. This CDR3 spans 13 amino acids. This CDR3 reads CAWRNEENTEAFF. CDR3 in DNA: TGTGCCTGGAGAAACGAAGAGAACACTGAAGCTTTCTTT.

The chain recombines TRBV12-3 or TRBV12-4 with TRBJ2-7; D perhaps matches TRBD1 (5 bases). The CDR3 totals 13 residues. Between the trimmed V and J ends, which lost 6 bases and 3 bases, there was a span of 12 bases. In nucleotides, the CDR3 is TGTGCCAGCAGCCTAGGGGCAGACTACGAGCAGTACTTC. It yields the protein CASSLGADYEQYF.

The chain links TRBV30 to TRBJ2-2; D gene unclear. Germline loops: CDR1 GTSNPN, CDR2 SVGIG (reference sequence). V was pared by 4 bases and J by 3 bases, with 12 bases between. CDR3 length: 14 amino acids. In DNA form, the CDR3 reads TGTGCCTGGACAGGAATAGAGTACACCGGGGAGCTGTTTTTT. Translated, it gives CAWTGIEYTGELFF.

The rearrangement links TRBV3-1 to TRBJ2-5; unclear D gene. Germline V lookup: CDR1 LGHDT, CDR2 YNNKEL (reference sequence). V gave up 7 bases and J gave up 2 bases, with 14 bases separating them. This CDR3 spans 14 amino acids. The CDR3 DNA is TGTGCCAGCACACAAGACAAATATCAAGAGACCCAGTACTTC. Amino acid sequence: CASTQDKYQETQYF.

Concerning this clonotype itself: At one boundary the junction diverges from the germline segment, which might be a read error. The CDR3 coding sequence is TGTGCCAGCAGCCCGGGCGGGGGTAGCGATCAGCCCCAGCATTTT. Encoded protein: CASSPGGGSDQPQHF. The chain joins TRBV7-6 to TRBJ1-5, with D perhaps TRBD1 (5 bases). The CDR3 length is 15 residues. The germline CDR1 and CDR2 sequences are SGHVS and FNYEAQ.

This chain connects TRBV12-3 or TRBV12-4 to TRBJ2-7; D call uncertain. V was pared by 3 bases and J by 3 bases, with 9 bases between. The CDR3 contains 13 residues. The CDR3 nucleotides are TGTGCCAGCAGTTTGTCGCGATTCTACGAGCAGTACTTC. It codes for CASSLSRFYEQYF.

The CDR3: CASSQEQGALWLDTEAFF. The CDR3 nucleotides are TGTGCCAGCAGCCAAGAACAGGGGGCTCTTTGGTTGGACACTGAAGCTTTCTTT. The J gene is TRBJ1-1, the V gene TRBV4-2; 9 nucleotides line up with TRBD1. The ends lost 0 bases at V and 3 bases at J; junction bases unmatched: 11. The CDR3 spans 18 residues. Germline CDR1 reads LGHNA; CDR2 reads YNFKEQ.

This chain joins TRBV7-9 and TRBJ1-2; 8 nucleotides align to TRBD1. Trimming removed 5 bases from V and 4 bases from J; junction bases left unmatched: 6. This CDR3 comprises 14 residues. The germline gives CDR1 SEHNR, CDR2 FQNEAQ (reference sequence). The CDR3 region is CASSPDRAGYGYTF. CDR3 nucleotides: TGTGCCAGCAGCCCGGACAGGGCCGGCTATGGCTACACCTTC.

The chain carries TRBV20-1 and TRBJ2-1; 10 bases agree with TRBD2. This CDR3 region has 16 residues. From germline, CDR1 is DFQATT and CDR2 SNEGSKA (reference sequence). Unmatched junction bases numbered 11, after V lost 0 bases and J lost 9 bases. CDR3 residues: CSAREPSGRAGGEQFF. CDR3 sequence (DNA): TGCAGTGCTAGAGAACCCAGCGGGAGGGCCGGGGGTGAGCAGTTCTTC.

The rearrangement uses TRBV7-2 and TRBJ1-1, with D hard to call. Trimming cost V 5 bases and J 0 bases, with 10 bases left between them. Germline V gives CDR1 SGHTA, CDR2 FQGNSA. The CDR3 extends over 14 amino acids. The CDR3: CASSPRTVNTEAFF. The CDR3 coding sequence is TGTGCCAGCAGCCCGCGGACGGTGAACACTGAAGCTTTCTTT.

This chain uses TRBV6-4 with TRBJ2-3; TRBD2 might be the D (5 bases). The V end was cut by 5 bases, the J end by 0 bases, with 9 bases between. This CDR3 is 14 amino acids long. CDR1 MRHNA and CDR2 SNTAGT come from the germline V gene. Here the CDR3 DNA reads TGTGCCAGCAGTAAGGACTCTAGCACAGATACGCAGTATTTT. The encoded protein is CASSKDSSTDTQYF.

The gene calls are TRBV5-6 and TRBJ2-3; 8 bases are a match to TRBD2. The CDR3 spans 14 residues. V gave up 4 bases and J gave up 4 bases; unmatched junction bases: 5. Germline V gives CDR1 SGHDT, CDR2 YYEEEE. The CDR3 reads CASSKGLGPDTQYF. CDR3 coding DNA: TGTGCCAGCAGCAAGGGACTAGGCCCAGATACGCAGTATTTT.

This chain joins TRBV9 and TRBJ2-1; 8 bases agree with TRBD2. CDR1 is SGDLS and CDR2 is YYNGEE in the germline V gene. CDR3 length: 17 residues. V lost 0 bases to trimming and J lost 0 bases; unmatched junction nucleotides: 5. CDR3 DNA: TGTGCCAGCAGCGTAGCGGGGGGGCCTATCTCCTACAATGAGCAGTTCTTC. Amino acid sequence: CASSVAGGPISYNEQFF.

The rearrangement links TRBV6-5 to TRBJ1-1, with a tentative D call TRBD1 (5 bases). Trimming stripped 5 bases from V and 5 bases from J, with 18 bases between. Germline V CDR1 and CDR2: MNHEY, SVGAGI. The CDR3 is made up of 15 amino acids. The CDR3 sequence: CASSPLRQGWTEAFF. Here the CDR3 DNA reads TGTGCCAGCAGTCCCCTTCGGCAGGGATGGACTGAAGCTTTCTTT.